Shown below are 21 T cell receptor beta chains from a single sample sequenced in a study of T cell repertoires in cytomegalovirus infection. TCRdb redid the calling of the reads with MiXCR, one entry per CDR3 protein. This sample has 450,000 to 550,000 distinct CDR3 sequences, with about 39% found just once. Their antigens remain unidentified. The sequences come from cultured PBMCs, collected from culture after CMV antigen stimulation. The origin of the receptors is a human donor in good health (CMV status not recorded). Some clones in this sample may be carry-over from other donors' samples.

This clonotype was detected only a few times. The chain combines TRBV2 with TRBJ1-1; no clear D. The CDR3 covers 12 residues. The V gene's germline CDR1 is SNHLY and CDR2 FYNNEI. Trimming took 6 bases from V and 8 from J, leaving 13 bases between them. The CDR3 here is CASSARPREAFF. For the CDR3, the DNA is TGTGCCAGCAGCGCCCGACCGCGGGAAGCTTTCTTT.

The V and J genes are TRBV28 and TRBJ2-5; 11 nucleotides align to TRBD2. CDR1 and CDR2 (germline): MDHEN, SYDVKM. This CDR3 is 16 amino acids long. J lost 1 base, V lost 2 bases, and 3 bases had no gene match. Here the CDR3 reads CASSLNGLAGQETQYF. The CDR3 DNA is TGTGCCAGCAGTTTAAACGGACTAGCGGGCCAAGAGACCCAGTACTTC.

Only a few counts were recorded for this clonotype. The chain has TRBV7-9 and TRBJ2-5; tentative D call: TRBD2 (6 bases). Germline-derived CDR1 and CDR2 are SEHNR and FQNEAQ (reference sequence). This CDR3 is 14 amino acids long. Trimming left V 5 bases short and J 0 bases short, with 10 bases between. The CDR3 nucleotides read TGTGCCAGCAGCCGGGGGTCATACCAAGAGACCCAGTACTTC. Protein sequence: CASSRGSYQETQYF.

The CDR3 loop reads CDPPLGNTGELFF. The CDR3 bases are TGTGATCCACCCCTGGGGAACACCGGGGAGCTGTTTTTT. The chain combines TRBV12-3 or TRBV12-4 with TRBJ2-2; D ambiguous. The CDR3 covers 13 residues.

V and J are TRBV6-1 and TRBJ2-7; TRBD1 or TRBD2 may be the D gene (5 bases each). Trimming cost V 6 bases and J 2 bases, with 11 bases left between them. The CDR3 contains 13 residues. The V gene's germline CDR1 is MNHNS and CDR2 SASEGT. CDR3: CASRIRDPYEQYF. In DNA, the CDR3 is TGTGCCAGCAGAATCAGGGACCCCTACGAGCAGTACTTC.

The rearrangement links TRBV27 to TRBJ2-1; possibly TRBD2 for D (7 bases). V lost 6 bases and J 9 bases, leaving 15 bases between the germline ends. The CDR3 is made up of 13 amino acids. The germline gives CDR1 MNHEY, CDR2 SMNVEV (reference sequence). The CDR3: CASRHPGGREQFF. In nucleotides, the CDR3 is TGTGCCAGCAGGCACCCGGGGGGCCGTGAGCAGTTCTTC.

This chain links TRBV7-2 with TRBJ2-7; 8 positions match TRBD2. Germline V CDR1 and CDR2: SGHTA, FQGNSA. The CDR3 length is 15 residues. The ends lost 1 base at V and 2 bases at J; junction bases unmatched: 4. CDR3 protein: CASSLGRSGAYEQYF. CDR3 sequence (DNA): TGTGCCAGCAGCTTAGGCCGTAGCGGGGCCTACGAGCAGTACTTC.

This clonotype occurred a few times. The chain uses TRBV7-2 and TRBJ2-5; D is undetermined. The CDR3 extends over 12 amino acids. V gave up 5 bases and J gave up 5 bases, with 9 bases separating them. Germline V gene lookup returns CDR1 SGHTA and CDR2 FQGNSA. The CDR3 region has the DNA TGTGCCAGCAGCCGTCGTTGGGAGACCCAGTACTTC. Translated, it gives CASSRRWETQYF.

This clonotype was counted only a few times. The V call is TRBV6-5, the J call TRBJ1-2; 7 nucleotides agree with TRBD1. The CDR3 runs to 12 residues. Germline assignment: CDR1 MNHEY and CDR2 SVGAGI. Trimming at V came to 8 bases and at J to 1 base, leaving 1 base not matched to a gene. The CDR3 region has the DNA TGTGCCAGCGACAGGGTTAACTATGGCTACACCTTC. Amino acids: CASDRVNYGYTF.

The chain is built from TRBV10-3 and TRBJ2-7; 7 bases agree with TRBD2. The junction had 8 bases not matched to a gene; V was cut back by 4 bases and J by 2 bases. The length of the CDR3 is 15 residues. CDR1 ENHRY and CDR2 SYGVKD come from the germline V gene. For the CDR3, the DNA is TGTGCCATCAGTGGTGGAGGCGGGAGAGCCTACGAGCAGTACTTC. Encoded protein: CAISGGGGRAYEQYF.

This clonotype has just a few counts. This chain uses TRBV7-6 with TRBJ2-7; 10 nucleotides match TRBD2. The CDR3 length is 13 residues. V lost 5 bases to trimming and J lost 7 bases; unmatched junction nucleotides: 5. Germline V gene lookup returns CDR1 SGHVS and CDR2 FNYEAQ. The CDR3 DNA reads TGTGCCAGCAGCCGGCTAGCGGGAGTTGAGCAGTACTTC. Residues: CASSRLAGVEQYF. Combining the CDR3 with reference TRBV7-6 and TRBJ2-7 gives the whole variable domain GAGVSQSPRYKVTKRGQDVALRCDPISGHVSLYWYRQALGQGPEFLTYFNYEAQQDKSGLPNDRFSAERPEGSISTLTIQRTEQRDSAMYRCASSRLAGVEQYFGPGTRLTVT.

This clonotype came up a few times. This chain connects TRBV6-1 to TRBJ2-5; D is undetermined. Germline V CDR1 and CDR2: MNHNS, SASEGT. The V end was cut by 4 bases, the J end by 0 bases, with 6 bases between. The CDR3 has 13 residues. The CDR3 DNA reads as TGTGCCAGCAGTGCCACAAACCAAGAGACCCAGTACTTC. Its translation is CASSATNQETQYF.

The V gene is TRBV6-1, the J gene TRBJ1-1, with 9 positions matching TRBD1. This CDR3 has 14 residues. Germline trimming cut 3 bases from V and 8 bases from J; bases unmatched to any gene: 7. Germline CDR1 MNHNS, CDR2 SASEGT. The CDR3 is CASSDPGQGPEAFF. In DNA, the CDR3 is TGTGCCAGCAGTGACCCGGGACAGGGACCGGAAGCTTTCTTT.

The chain employs TRBV6-1 and TRBJ2-5, with D perhaps TRBD1 or TRBD2 (5 bases each). Germline assignment: CDR1 MNHNS and CDR2 SASEGT. This CDR3 is 16 amino acids long. Trimming pared 10 bases from V and 4 bases from J, leaving 25 bases between. For the CDR3, the DNA is TGTGCCACCACTGGGGGTTGGCGCTCAGGCGGAGAGACCCAGTACTTC. Translation: CATTGGWRSGGETQYF.

The count of this clonotype is one. The rearrangement joins TRBV4-1 to TRBJ2-2, with D possibly matching TRBD1 (6 bases). The ends were cut back, 1 base at V and 4 bases at J, with 7 bases in the middle. The CDR3 runs to 14 residues. The germline V gene has CDR1 MGHRA and CDR2 YSYEKL. Here the CDR3 DNA reads TGCGCCAGCAGCCAAGGAGGGGGCACCGGGGAGCTGTTTTTT. Amino acid sequence: CASSQGGGTGELFF.

The rearrangement uses TRBV6-2 or TRBV6-3 and TRBJ1-2, with 8 bases that match TRBD1. Germline CDR1 and CDR2: MNHEY and SVGEGT. The CDR3 covers 16 residues. V shed 2 bases, J shed 8 bases, and the junction held 13 bases outside the gene matches. The CDR3, as DNA: TGTGCCAGCAGTTACCAAATACAGGGGGATCCGAGAGGCTACACCTTC. Translation: CASSYQIQGDPRGYTF.

J is TRBJ2-7 and V is TRBV7-2; 9 positions match TRBD2. With V trimmed by 4 bases and J by 5 bases, 6 bases remained unmatched. This CDR3 is 14 amino acids long. The germline CDR1 and CDR2 sequences are SGHTA and FQGNSA. CDR3 sequence reads: CASSYALAGDEQYF. In DNA, the CDR3 is TGTGCCAGCAGCTACGCCTTAGCGGGAGACGAGCAGTACTTC.

The chain joins TRBV13 to TRBJ1-5; unclear D gene. Germline lookup yields CDR1 PRHDT and CDR2 FYEKMQ (reference sequence). The V end lost 3 bases, the J end lost 5 bases, and 8 bases lay between the germline ends. The CDR3 sequence is 13 residues long. In DNA, the CDR3 is TGTGCCAGCAGCTTTGGGAAGTATCAGCCCCAGCATTTT. Its protein product is CASSFGKYQPQHF.

This clonotype was seen a few times. V is TRBV7-2 and J is TRBJ2-1; the match to TRBD2 covers 10 bases. V shed 4 bases, J shed 9 bases, and the junction held 9 bases outside the gene matches. CDR1 and CDR2 from the germline V gene are SGHTA and FQGNSA. The CDR3 runs to 15 residues. CDR3 amino acids: CASSSSSGSRVEQFF. DNA for the CDR3: TGTGCCAGCAGCTCCTCTAGCGGGAGTAGGGTTGAGCAGTTCTTC.

The chain links TRBV28 to TRBJ2-1, with 8 bases fitting TRBD2. The CDR3 length is 16 residues. Germline loops: CDR1 MDHEN, CDR2 SYDVKM. J gave up 1 base and V 3 bases, and 5 bases lay outside the gene matches. The CDR3 DNA follows: TGTGCCAGCAGTTTGGATAGCGGGGCGTCCTACAATGAGCAGTTCTTC. This encodes CASSLDSGASYNEQFF.

The J gene is TRBJ2-2, the V gene TRBV7-2; D is ambiguous. CDR3 size: 12 residues. Trimming left V 5 bases short and J 5 bases short, with 6 bases between. Germline V gene sequence: CDR1 SGHTA, CDR2 FQGNSA. The CDR3 sequence: CASSTATGELFF. The CDR3, as DNA: TGTGCCAGCAGCACAGCGACCGGGGAGCTGTTTTTT.